This T cell receptor (beta chain) is drawn from a study of cytomegalovirus exposure and HLA in healthy donors. Amplification used 60 Vbeta primers and 13 Jbeta primers. The table came from immunoSEQ multiplex PCR; TCRdb's copy has only in-frame clones and leaves some out. The sample has under 200,000 clones; 68% are singletons. Germline loops: CDR1 SGHNT, CDR2 YYREEE (reference sequence). CDR3 length: 16 amino acids. Trimming shortened V by 5 bases and J by 5 bases, and 22 bases separated the two germline ends. The sequenced material came from PBMCs. This TCR came from a man between 45 and 60 years old in good health and CMV-seronegative. The rearrangement uses TRBV5-4 and TRBJ2-5, with D possibly matching TRBD2 (6 bases). CDR3 in amino acids: CASSLKGGPPFETQYF. Written as DNA, the CDR3 is TGTGCCAGCAGTTTGAAAGGAGGGCCGCCTTTTGAGACCCAGTACTTC.